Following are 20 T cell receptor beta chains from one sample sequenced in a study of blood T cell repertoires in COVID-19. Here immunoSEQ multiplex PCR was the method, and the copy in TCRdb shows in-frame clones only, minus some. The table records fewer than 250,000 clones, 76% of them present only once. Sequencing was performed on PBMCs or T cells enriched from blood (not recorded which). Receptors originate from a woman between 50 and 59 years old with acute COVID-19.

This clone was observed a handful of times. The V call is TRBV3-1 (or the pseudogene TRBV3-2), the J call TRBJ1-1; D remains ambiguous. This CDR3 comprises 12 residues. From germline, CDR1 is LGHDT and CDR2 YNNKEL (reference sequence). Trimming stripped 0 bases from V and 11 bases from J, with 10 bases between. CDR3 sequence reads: CASSQDPTQAFF. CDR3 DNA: TGTGCCAGCAGCCAAGATCCCACCCAGGCTTTCTTT.

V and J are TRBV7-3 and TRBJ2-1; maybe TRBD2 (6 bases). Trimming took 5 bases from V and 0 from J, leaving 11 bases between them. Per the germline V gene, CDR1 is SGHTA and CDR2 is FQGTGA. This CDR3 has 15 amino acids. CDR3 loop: CASSAPSDSYNEQFF. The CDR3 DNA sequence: TGTGCCAGCAGCGCTCCTAGCGACTCCTACAATGAGCAGTTCTTC. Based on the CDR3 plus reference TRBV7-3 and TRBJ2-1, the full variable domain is GAGVSQTPSNKVTEKGKYVELRCDPISGHTALYWYRQSLGQGPEFLIYFQGTGAADDSGLPNDRFFAVRPEGSVSTLKIQRTERGDSAVYLCASSAPSDSYNEQFFGPGTRLTVL.

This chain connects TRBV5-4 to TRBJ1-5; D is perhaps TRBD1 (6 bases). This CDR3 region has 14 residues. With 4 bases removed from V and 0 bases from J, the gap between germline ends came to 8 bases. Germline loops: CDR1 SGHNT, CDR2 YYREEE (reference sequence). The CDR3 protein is CASSRDNSNQPQHF. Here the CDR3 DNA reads TGTGCCAGCAGCCGGGACAATAGCAATCAGCCCCAGCATTTT. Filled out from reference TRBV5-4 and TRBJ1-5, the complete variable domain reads ETGVTQSPTHLIKTRGQQVTLRCSSQSGHNTVSWYQQALGQGPQFIFQYYREEENGRGNFPPRFSGLQFPNYSSELNVNALELDDSALYLCASSRDNSNQPQHFGDGTRLSIL.

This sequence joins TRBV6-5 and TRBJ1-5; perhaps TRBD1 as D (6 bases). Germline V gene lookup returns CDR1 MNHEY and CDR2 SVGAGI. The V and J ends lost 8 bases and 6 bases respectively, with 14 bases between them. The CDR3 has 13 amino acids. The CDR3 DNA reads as TGTGCCAGCCTTCAGGGGCTTAGTCAGCCCCAGCATTTT. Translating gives CASLQGLSQPQHF.

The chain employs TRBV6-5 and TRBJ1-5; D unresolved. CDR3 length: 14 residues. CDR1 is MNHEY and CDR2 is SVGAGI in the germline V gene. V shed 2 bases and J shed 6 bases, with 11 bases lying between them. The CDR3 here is CASSYRGVGQPQHF. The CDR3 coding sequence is TGTGCCAGCAGTTACCGGGGTGTAGGTCAGCCCCAGCATTTT.

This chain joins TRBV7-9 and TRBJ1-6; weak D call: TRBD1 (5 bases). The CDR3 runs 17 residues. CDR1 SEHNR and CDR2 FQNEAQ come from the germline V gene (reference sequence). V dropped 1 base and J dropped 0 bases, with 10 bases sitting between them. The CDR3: CASSLGSGGSYNSPLHF. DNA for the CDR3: TGTGCCAGCAGCTTAGGTTCGGGGGGCTCCTATAATTCACCCCTCCACTTT.

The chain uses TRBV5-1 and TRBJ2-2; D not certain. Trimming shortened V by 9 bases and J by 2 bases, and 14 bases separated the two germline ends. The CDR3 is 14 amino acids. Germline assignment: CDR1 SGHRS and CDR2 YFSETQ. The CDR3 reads CANRRDTNTGELFF. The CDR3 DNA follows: TGCGCCAACCGTCGAGACACCAACACCGGGGAGCTGTTTTTT.

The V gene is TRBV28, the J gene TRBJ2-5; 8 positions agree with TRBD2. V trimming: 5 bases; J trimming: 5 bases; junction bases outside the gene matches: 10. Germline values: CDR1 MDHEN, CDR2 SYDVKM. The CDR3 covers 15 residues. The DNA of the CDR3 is TGTGCCAGCAGTCCCCCCCCGGGGGGGGCGGAGACCCAGTACTTC. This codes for CASSPPPGGAETQYF.

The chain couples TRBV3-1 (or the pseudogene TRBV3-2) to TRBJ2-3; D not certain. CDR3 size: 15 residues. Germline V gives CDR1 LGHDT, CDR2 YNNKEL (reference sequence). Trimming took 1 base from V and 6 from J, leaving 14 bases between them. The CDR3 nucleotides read TGTGCCAGCAGCCAAGGAAATTCGCGGTCCGATACGCAGTATTTT. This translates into CASSQGNSRSDTQYF.

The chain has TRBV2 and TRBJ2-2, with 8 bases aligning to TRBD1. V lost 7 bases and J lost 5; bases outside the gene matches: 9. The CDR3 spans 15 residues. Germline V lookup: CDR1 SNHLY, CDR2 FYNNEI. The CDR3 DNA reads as TGTGCCAGCATGAACGACAGGGGATCGACCGGGGAGCTGTTTTTT. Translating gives CASMNDRGSTGELFF.

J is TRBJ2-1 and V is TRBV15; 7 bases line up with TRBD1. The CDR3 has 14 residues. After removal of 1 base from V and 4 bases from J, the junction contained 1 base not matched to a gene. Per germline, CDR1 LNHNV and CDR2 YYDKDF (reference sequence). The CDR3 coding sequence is TGTGCCACCAGCAGAGGGGGACAGTACAATGAGCAGTTCTTC. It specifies CATSRGGQYNEQFF.

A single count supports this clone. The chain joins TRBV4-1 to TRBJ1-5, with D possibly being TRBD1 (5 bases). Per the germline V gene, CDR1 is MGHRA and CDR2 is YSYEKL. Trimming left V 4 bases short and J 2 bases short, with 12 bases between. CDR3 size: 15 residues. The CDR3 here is CASSLSGGGNQPQHF. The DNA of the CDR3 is TGCGCCAGCAGCCTTTCCGGGGGTGGCAATCAGCCCCAGCATTTT.

The CDR3: CASSSLDSATPNNEQFF. In DNA, the CDR3 is TGTGCCAGCAGCTCACTAGACTCGGCCACCCCTAACAATGAGCAGTTCTTC. The genes are TRBV7-6 and TRBJ2-1, with a tentative D call TRBD2 (5 bases). Germline V gives CDR1 SGHVS, CDR2 FNYEAQ. V lost 4 bases and J lost 5, with 21 bases in between. The length of the CDR3 is 17 residues.

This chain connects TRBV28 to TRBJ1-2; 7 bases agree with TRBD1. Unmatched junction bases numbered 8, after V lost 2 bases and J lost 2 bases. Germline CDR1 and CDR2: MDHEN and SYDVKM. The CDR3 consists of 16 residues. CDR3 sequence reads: CASSLPWDSSNYGYTF. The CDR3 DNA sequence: TGTGCCAGCAGTTTACCGTGGGACAGCTCAAACTATGGCTACACCTTC.

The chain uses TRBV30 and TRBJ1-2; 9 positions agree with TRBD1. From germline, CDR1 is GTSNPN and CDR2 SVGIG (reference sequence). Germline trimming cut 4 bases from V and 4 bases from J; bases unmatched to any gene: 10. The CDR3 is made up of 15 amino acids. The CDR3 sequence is CAWNNRGRAAYGYTF. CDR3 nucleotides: TGTGCCTGGAATAACAGGGGGCGTGCCGCCTATGGCTACACCTTC.

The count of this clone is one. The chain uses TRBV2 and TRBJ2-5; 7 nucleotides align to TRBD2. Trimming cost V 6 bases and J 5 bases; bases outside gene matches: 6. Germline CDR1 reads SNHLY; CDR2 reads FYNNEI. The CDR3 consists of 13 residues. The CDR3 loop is CASSGRTWETQYF. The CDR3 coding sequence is TGTGCCAGCAGCGGGAGGACTTGGGAGACCCAGTACTTC.

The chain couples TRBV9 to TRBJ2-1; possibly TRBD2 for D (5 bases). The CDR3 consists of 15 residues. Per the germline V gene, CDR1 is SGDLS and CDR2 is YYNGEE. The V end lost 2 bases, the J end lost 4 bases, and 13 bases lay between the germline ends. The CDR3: CASSVRDGPYNEQFF. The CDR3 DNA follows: TGTGCCAGCAGCGTCCGGGATGGCCCTTACAATGAGCAGTTCTTC.

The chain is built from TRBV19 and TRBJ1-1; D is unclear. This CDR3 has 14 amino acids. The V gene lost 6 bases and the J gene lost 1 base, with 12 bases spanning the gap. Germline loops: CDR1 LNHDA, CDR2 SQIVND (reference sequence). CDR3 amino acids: CASSYGRENTEAFF. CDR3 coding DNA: TGTGCCAGTAGCTATGGACGGGAGAACACTGAAGCTTTCTTT. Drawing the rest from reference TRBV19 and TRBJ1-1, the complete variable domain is DGGITQSPKYLFRKEGQNVTLSCEQNLNHDAMYWYRQDPGQGLRLIYYSQIVNDFQKGDIAEGYSVSREKKESFPLTVTSAQKNPTAFYLCASSYGRENTEAFFGQGTRLTVV.

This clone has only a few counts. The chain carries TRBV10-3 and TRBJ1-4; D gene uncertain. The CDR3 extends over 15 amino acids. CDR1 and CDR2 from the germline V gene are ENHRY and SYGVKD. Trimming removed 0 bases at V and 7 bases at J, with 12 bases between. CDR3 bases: TGTGCCATCAGTGAGTCGGAGACGGGGTCTGAAAAACTGTTTTTT. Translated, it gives CAISESETGSEKLFF.

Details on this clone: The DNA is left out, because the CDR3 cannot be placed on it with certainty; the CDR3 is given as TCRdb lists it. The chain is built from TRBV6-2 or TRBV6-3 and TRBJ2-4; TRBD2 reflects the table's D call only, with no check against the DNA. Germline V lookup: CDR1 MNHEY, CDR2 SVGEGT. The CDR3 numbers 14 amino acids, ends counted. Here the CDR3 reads CASSSSTSGLHQYF.